The present TCR beta chain was sequenced within a study of early T cells in non-severe SARS-CoV-2 infection. Looked up from germline, CDR1 is MNHEY and CDR2 is SVGEGT. V shed 6 bases and J 2 bases; nucleotides not matched to a gene: 9. This CDR3 contains 15 residues. Each cDNA molecule carried a unique molecular identifier. MiXCR, applied by TCRdb to the 5' RACE reads, yields one record per CDR3 protein. The table records around 68,000 distinct CDR3 sequences, around 13% of them present only once. The sequence derives from an adult who was a healthcare worker with PCR-confirmed SARS-CoV-2 infection or an uninfected control (not recorded which). V is TRBV6-2 or TRBV6-3 and J is TRBJ2-7, with 8 positions matching TRBD1. This specimen was whole blood, taken at baseline. CDR3 residues: CASSITGTGAYEQYF. CDR3 DNA: TGTGCCAGCAGCATCACCGGGACAGGAGCCTACGAGCAGTACTTC.